Presented here are 4 T cell receptor beta chains from one specimen sequenced in a study of T-cell reconstitution after alpha-beta-depleted transplantation in children. Preparing the TCRbeta library involved the use of unique molecular identifiers. TCRdb recomputed calls from the PCR reads with MiXCR, one row per CDR3 protein. The repertoire has about 980,000 distinct CDR3 sequences, 25% to 35% of them found once; the top ten carry roughly 27%. The material sequenced was PBMCs, mostly from graft donor cells, taken 360 days after TCRalphabeta/CD19-depleted stem cell transplant. Receptors were obtained from a boy under two years old who had a stem cell transplant for SCID, so the T cells may come from the graft donor.

There are a few counts of this clonotype. Here the CDR3 reads CASSGPLHQPLYGYTF. The DNA of the CDR3 is TGTGCCAGCAGCGGACCCCTACATCAACCCCTCTATGGCTACACCTTC. The chain links TRBV11-2 to TRBJ1-2; D ambiguous. V lost 5 bases to trimming and J lost 4 bases, with 20 bases between them. Germline V gene data show CDR1 as SGHAT and CDR2 as FQNNGV. CDR3 length: 16 amino acids. Looking up the rest from reference TRBV11-2 and TRBJ1-2 gives the full variable domain: EAGVAQSPRYKIIEKRQSVAFWCNPISGHATLYWYQQILGQGPKLLIQFQNNGVVDDSQLPKDRFSAERLKGVDSTLKIQPAKLEDSAVYLCASSGPLHQPLYGYTFGSGTRLTVV.

The CDR3 protein is CASSPSYEETQYF. The CDR3 DNA reads TGTGCCAGCTCACCAAGTTACGAAGAGACCCAGTACTTC. The V gene is TRBV18, the J gene TRBJ2-5; no definite D call. The CDR3 sequence is 13 residues long. Trimming stripped 2 bases from V and 3 bases from J, with 7 bases between. Germline assignment: CDR1 KGHSH and CDR2 LQKENI. Drawing the rest from reference TRBV18 and TRBJ2-5, the complete variable domain is NAGVMQNPRHLVRRRGQEARLRCSPMKGHSHVYWYRQLPEEGLKFMVYLQKENIIDESGMPKERFSAEFPKEGPSILRIQQVVRGDSAAYFCASSPSYEETQYFGPGTRLLVL.

The chain recombines TRBV9 with TRBJ2-1; the D call may be TRBD1 or TRBD2 (5 bases each). Germline V CDR1 and CDR2: SGDLS, YYNGEE. Trimming left V 2 bases short and J 5 bases short, with 14 bases between. CDR3 size: 15 residues. As DNA, the CDR3 is TGTGCCAGCAGCGTGGGGACGGGCATCAACAATGAGCAGTTCTTC. Amino acids: CASSVGTGINNEQFF.

This clonotype was counted only a few times. The chain links TRBV4-2 to TRBJ2-1, with 13 nucleotides matching TRBD2. With 1 base clipped from V and 7 bases from J, the junction kept 7 bases outside the gene matches. Germline assignment: CDR1 LGHNA and CDR2 YNFKEQ. The CDR3 is made up of 17 amino acids. The CDR3 here is CASSQATSGGGNNEQFF. In nucleotides, the CDR3 is TGTGCCAGCAGCCAAGCTACTAGCGGGGGGGGCAATAATGAGCAGTTCTTC.